This T cell receptor (beta chain) was identified during a study of T cell changes during pregnancy in multiple sclerosis. Profiled with immunoSEQ multiplex PCR; TCRdb holds only in-frame clones, not every one. The table records tens of thousands of clones, under 90% of them present only once. The CDR3 spans 13 residues. J lost 7 bases, V lost 1 base, and 6 bases had no gene match. Germline loops: CDR1 SQVTM, CDR2 ANQGSEA. The source material was peripheral blood, sampled after pregnancy. The V and J genes are TRBV29-1 and TRBJ1-2, with 7 bases that match TRBD1. The receptor's source is a female donor in good health, enrolled as a control in a pregnancy study. CDR3 in amino acids: CSVEGQGVAGYTF. The CDR3 nucleotides are TGCAGCGTTGAAGGGCAGGGGGTTGCTGGCTACACCTTC. Variable domain in full (rest from reference TRBV29-1 and TRBJ1-2): SAVISQKPSRDICQRGTSLTIQCQVDSQVTMMFWYRQQPGQSLTLIATANQGSEATYESGFVIDKFPISRPNLTFSTLTVSNMSPEDSSIYLCSVEGQGVAGYTFGSGTRLTVV.